Included here is one T cell receptor (beta chain) sequence, with context. The data were obtained in a study of blood T cell repertoires in COVID-19. Study-level background: Both acute and convalescent COVID-19 samples were obtained from the United States, Italy and Spain. PBMCs, B-cell-depleted T cells, or T cells were the source of the cDNA or gDNA that made up the material.

The germline V gene has CDR1 MNHEY and CDR2 SVGAGI. CDR3 length: 15 amino acids. Trimming removed 6 bases from V and 6 bases from J; junction bases left unmatched: 10. Methods used by the authors: Amplification from reference gene primers served as the basis for estimated nucleated cell counts. The assay was immunoSEQ multiplex PCR, and TCRdb's table has in-frame clones only and misses some. Clone size and V and J calls were adopted from that table, with D and trimming inferred from the DNA. The table includes about 55,000 clones, almost 85% detected once. The receptor comes from a human donor in a cohort sampled during active COVID-19. The sequenced material came from peripheral blood. The V and J genes are TRBV6-5 and TRBJ1-4; 7 bases map to TRBD1. The CDR3 spells CASRSVGQGDEKLFF. The CDR3 DNA follows: TGTGCCAGCAGATCAGTCGGCCAGGGGGATGAAAAACTGTTTTTT.